This is a list of T cell receptor beta chains from one sample in a study of T-cell reconstitution after alpha-beta-depleted transplantation in children. MiXCR, applied by TCRdb to the PCR reads, yields one record per CDR3 protein. The sample lists just over 950,000 distinct CDR3 sequences; roughly 29% were seen once. The specimen was PBMCs, mostly from graft donor cells, collected 360 days after TCRalphabeta/CD19-depleted stem cell transplant. The receptors stem from a boy under two years old who had a stem cell transplant for SCID, so the T cells may come from the graft donor. Each CDR3 is given with its conserved first and last residue. Fields, in order: V gene, clone size, D gene, J gene, CDR3 DNA, CDR3 protein. The D gene is left open where the match is weak. Size values are once, few and many counts, or a class for expanded clones, and some rows have none.

>TRBV16|few|.|TRBJ1-3
TGTGCCAGCAGCCAATCGACATCTGGAAACACCATATATTTT
CASSQSTSGNTIYF
>TRBV7-9|few|TRBD1|TRBJ2-1
TGTGCCAGCACTTTAGGACAGGGGTACAATGAGCAGTTCTTC
CASTLGQGYNEQFF
>TRBV5-1|.|.|TRBJ2-1
TGCGCCAGCAGCTTGGCCGGGGACCCGGGCAATGAGCAGTTCTTC
CASSLAGDPGNEQFF
>TRBV6-1|few|.|TRBJ2-2
TGTGCCAGCATCTACCCAGGTCCTTACACCGGGGAGCTGTTTTTT
CASIYPGPYTGELFF
>TRBV7-9|.|TRBD1|TRBJ2-2
TGTGCCAGCAGCACCGGGACAGCAGCGAACACCGGGGAGCTGTTTTTT
CASSTGTAANTGELFF
>TRBV15|.|TRBD2|TRBJ2-4
TGTGCCACCAGCAGAGCCCGGGGGGAGCTGGCCAAAAACATTCAGTACTTC
CATSRARGELAKNIQYF
>TRBV7-8|.|.|TRBJ2-3
TGTGCCAGCAGCCCCGATCCTAGCCGCACAGATACGCAGTATTTT
CASSPDPSRTDTQYF
>TRBV20-1|.|TRBD2|TRBJ2-1
TGCAGTGTTCAGCGGGGGGGGCCTAAGTTCTTC
CSVQRGGPKFF
>TRBV4-1|.|TRBD1|TRBJ2-1
TGCGCCAGCAGCCCATTTCCCGGGACAGGGGTTGGTGAGCAGTTCTTC
CASSPFPGTGVGEQFF
>TRBV20-1|.|TRBD2|TRBJ2-3
TGCAGTGCTAGGAAAGCGGGGGGGGGAGATACGCAGTATTTT
CSARKAGGGDTQYF
>TRBV5-1|.|.|TRBJ2-3
TGCGCCAGCAGCTTAAAACTGCCTAGCACAGATACGCAGTATTTT
CASSLKLPSTDTQYF
>TRBV28|few|TRBD1|TRBJ2-3
TGTGCCAGCAGTCCCATCGGACAGGGGGGAACAGATACGCAGTATTTT
CASSPIGQGGTDTQYF
>TRBV5-5|.|.|TRBJ2-7
TGTGCCAGCAGCTACGCCGTGGCCTACGAGCAGTACTTC
CASSYAVAYEQYF
>TRBV20-1|few|TRBD1|TRBJ2-5
TGCAGTGCGGAAGGACAGGGTGTAGAGACCCAGTACTTC
CSAEGQGVETQYF
>TRBV12-3/TRBV12-4|.|TRBD1|TRBJ2-1
TGTGCCAGCAGTCCGAGGGGGCCAAATTACAATGAGCAGTTCTTC
CASSPRGPNYNEQFF
>TRBV18|.|TRBD1|TRBJ2-1
TGTGCCAGCTCTCAATGGACAGGAGGCAATGAGCAGTTCTTC
CASSQWTGGNEQFF
>TRBV7-3|.|TRBD2|TRBJ2-1
TGTGCCAGCAGCCCCGGGGCTAGCGGGGGCAATGAGCAGTTCTTC
CASSPGASGGNEQFF
>TRBV27|.|.|TRBJ2-7
TGTGCCAGCAGTGTGGGACCGGACTCCTACGAGCAGTACTTC
CASSVGPDSYEQYF
>TRBV10-3|.|TRBD2|TRBJ2-4
TGTGCCATCAGTGAGACCGCGGGGGGCTCTGGATACTTC
CAISETAGGSGYF
>TRBV5-1|.|.|TRBJ2-4
TGCGCCAGCAGCTTGGCAGGAGGGGCCAAAAACATTCAGTACTTC
CASSLAGGAKNIQYF
>TRBV29-1|.|.|TRBJ2-7
TGCAGCGTTGAAGGCGATCGATACGAGCAGTACTTC
CSVEGDRYEQYF
>TRBV5-1|.|.|TRBJ1-6
TGCGCCAGCAGAACCGACAGCGAGAATTCACCCCTCCACTTT
CASRTDSENSPLHF
>TRBV5-1|.|.|TRBJ2-7
TGCGCCAGCAGCTTGTGGTCTGCCGGATCCTACGAGCAGTACTTC
CASSLWSAGSYEQYF
>TRBV5-6|.|.|TRBJ1-1
TGTGCCAGCAGCTCAATCGGGACCAACACTGAAGCTTTCTTT
CASSSIGTNTEAFF
>TRBV7-9|.|.|TRBJ1-1
TGTGCCAGCAGCTCAAGACACCGAGGGTTGAACACTGAAGCTTTCTTT
CASSSRHRGLNTEAFF
>TRBV20-1|few|.|TRBJ1-5
TGCAGTGTTCATAGGGGGGTACGCAATCAGCCCCAGCATTTT
CSVHRGVRNQPQHF
>TRBV2|.|.|TRBJ2-2
TGTGCCAGCAGGCCTCCCACCGGCCCTCACACCGGGGAGCTGTTTTTT
CASRPPTGPHTGELFF
>TRBV6-2/TRBV6-3|once|.|TRBJ2-5
TGTGCCAGCAGTTACCTTGGGGCGACCCAGTACTTC
CASSYLGATQYF
>TRBV7-8|.|TRBD1|TRBJ2-5
TGTGCCAGCAGCTCCCCCGGGACAGGCGGGCAAGAGACCCAGTACTTC
CASSSPGTGGQETQYF
>TRBV6-5|few|TRBD2|TRBJ2-1
TGTGCCAGCAGTTACTCCGGGACTAGGTCCTACAATGAGCAGTTCTTC
CASSYSGTRSYNEQFF
>TRBV9|.|.|TRBJ2-1
TGTGCCAGCAGCGTAGGACGAGAATACAATGAGCAGTTCTTC
CASSVGREYNEQFF
>TRBV14|once|.|TRBJ1-2
TGTGCCAGCAGCCAAGATTACCTCTATGGCTACACCTTC
CASSQDYLYGYTF